This TCR beta chain was found in a study of T cells in Graves' hyperthyroidism and ophthalmopathy. Study-wide results and limits: Blood shared most expanded thyroid clonotypes above 0.001.

The investigators amplified TCR beta CDR3 regions from RNA transcripts. In the first-round RT-PCR of the TCR CDR3, the HTBI primer set was used. TCRdb re-derived calls from the multiplex PCR reads in MiXCR, one entry per CDR3 protein. The data show some 420,000 distinct CDR3 sequences, roughly 13% seen once. The CDR3 contains 14 residues. Trimming left V 3 bases short and J 2 bases short, with 10 bases between. In germline, CDR1 is MNHEY, CDR2 SVGEGT. The sample holds many counts of this clonotype. The antigen is undetermined. Exclusion of patients followed from uncontrolled infection, other autoimmune disease, pregnancy or lactation. Clinical symptoms, serum thyroxine and TRAb, thyroid ultrasound and orbital computed tomography together formed the diagnostic basis.

Sequenced: blood. The chain uses TRBV6-2 or TRBV6-3 and TRBJ1-2; the D is unclear. The clonotype was recovered from a woman aged 18 to 35 with Graves' hyperthyroidism. CDR3 DNA sequence: TGTGCCAGCAGTTATTTGACGGCGAACTATGGCTACACCTTC. Translating it yields CASSYLTANYGYTF.